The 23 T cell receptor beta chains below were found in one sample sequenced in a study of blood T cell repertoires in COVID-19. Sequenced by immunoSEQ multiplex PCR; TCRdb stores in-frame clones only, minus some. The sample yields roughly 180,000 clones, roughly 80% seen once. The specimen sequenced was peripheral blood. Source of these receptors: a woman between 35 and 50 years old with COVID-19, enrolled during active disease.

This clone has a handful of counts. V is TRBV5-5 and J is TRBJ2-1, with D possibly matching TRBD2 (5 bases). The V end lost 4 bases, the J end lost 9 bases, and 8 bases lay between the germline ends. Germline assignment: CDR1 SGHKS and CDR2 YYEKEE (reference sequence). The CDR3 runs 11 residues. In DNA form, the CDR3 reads TGTGCCAGCAGCCAACTAGGTGAGCAGTTCTTC. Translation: CASSQLGEQFF.

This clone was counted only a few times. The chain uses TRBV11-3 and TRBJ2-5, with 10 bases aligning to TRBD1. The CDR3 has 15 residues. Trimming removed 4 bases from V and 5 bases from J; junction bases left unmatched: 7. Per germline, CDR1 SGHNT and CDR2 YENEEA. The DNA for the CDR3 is TGTGCCAGCAGCTCCCGACAGGGGGCACGGGAGACCCAGTACTTC. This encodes CASSSRQGARETQYF.

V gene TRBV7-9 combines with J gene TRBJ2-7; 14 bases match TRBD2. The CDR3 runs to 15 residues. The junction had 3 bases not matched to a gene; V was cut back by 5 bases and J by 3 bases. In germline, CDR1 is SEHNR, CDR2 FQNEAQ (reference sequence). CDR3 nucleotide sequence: TGTGCCAGCAGCCTGGGGACTAGCGGGGGCTACGAGCAGTACTTC. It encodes CASSLGTSGGYEQYF.

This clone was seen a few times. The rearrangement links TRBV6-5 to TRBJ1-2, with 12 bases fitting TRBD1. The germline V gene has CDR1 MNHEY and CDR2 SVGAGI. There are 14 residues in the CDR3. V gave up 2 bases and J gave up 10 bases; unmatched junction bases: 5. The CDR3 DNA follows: TGTGCCAGCAGTTACACGGGACAGGGGGCAGACTACACCTTC. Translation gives CASSYTGQGADYTF.

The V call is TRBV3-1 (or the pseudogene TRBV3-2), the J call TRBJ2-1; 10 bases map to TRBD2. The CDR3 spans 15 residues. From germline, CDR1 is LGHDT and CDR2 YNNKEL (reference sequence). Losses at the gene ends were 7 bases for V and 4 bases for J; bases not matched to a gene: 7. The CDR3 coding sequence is TGTGCCAGCACCCCGACTAGCGGGTCTTACAATGAGCAGTTCTTC. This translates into CASTPTSGSYNEQFF.

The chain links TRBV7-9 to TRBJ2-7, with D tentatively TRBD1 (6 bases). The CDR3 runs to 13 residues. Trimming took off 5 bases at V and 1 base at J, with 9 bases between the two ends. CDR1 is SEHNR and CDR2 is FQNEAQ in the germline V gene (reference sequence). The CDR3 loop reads CASSRQASYEQYF. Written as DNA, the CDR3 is TGTGCCAGCAGCCGACAGGCTTCCTACGAGCAGTACTTC.

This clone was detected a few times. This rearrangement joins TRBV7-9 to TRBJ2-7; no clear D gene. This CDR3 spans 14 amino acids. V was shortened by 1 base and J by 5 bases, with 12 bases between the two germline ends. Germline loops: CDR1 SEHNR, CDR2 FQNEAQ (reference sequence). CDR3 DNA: TGTGCCAGCAGCTTAGAGGCTTACCAGGACGAGCAGTACTTC. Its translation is CASSLEAYQDEQYF. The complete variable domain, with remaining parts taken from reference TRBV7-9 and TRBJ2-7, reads DTGVSQNPRHKITKRGQNVTFRCDPISEHNRLYWYRQTLGQGPEFLTYFQNEAQLEKSRLLSDRFSAERPKGSFSTLEIQRTEQGDSAMYLCASSLEAYQDEQYFGPGTRLTVT.

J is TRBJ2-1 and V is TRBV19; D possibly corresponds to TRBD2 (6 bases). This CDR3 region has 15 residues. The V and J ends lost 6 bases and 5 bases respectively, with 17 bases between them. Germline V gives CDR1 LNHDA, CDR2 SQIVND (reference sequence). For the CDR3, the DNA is TGTGCCAGTAGGGGGGGAAGGGGTCTTGACAATGAGCAGTTCTTC. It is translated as CASRGGRGLDNEQFF.

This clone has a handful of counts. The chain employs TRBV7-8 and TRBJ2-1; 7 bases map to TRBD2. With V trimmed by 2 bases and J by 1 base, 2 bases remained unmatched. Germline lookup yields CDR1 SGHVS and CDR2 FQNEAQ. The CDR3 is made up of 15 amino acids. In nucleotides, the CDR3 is TGTGCCAGCAGCTTAAGGGAGGGTTCCTACAATGAGCAGTTCTTC. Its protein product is CASSLREGSYNEQFF.

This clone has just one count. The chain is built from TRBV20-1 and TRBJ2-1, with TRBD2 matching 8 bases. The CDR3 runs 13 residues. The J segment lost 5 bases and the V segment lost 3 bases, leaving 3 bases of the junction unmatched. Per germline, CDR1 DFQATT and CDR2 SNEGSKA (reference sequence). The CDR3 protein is CSASSGAHNEQFF. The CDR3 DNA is TGCAGTGCTAGTAGCGGGGCTCACAATGAGCAGTTCTTC.

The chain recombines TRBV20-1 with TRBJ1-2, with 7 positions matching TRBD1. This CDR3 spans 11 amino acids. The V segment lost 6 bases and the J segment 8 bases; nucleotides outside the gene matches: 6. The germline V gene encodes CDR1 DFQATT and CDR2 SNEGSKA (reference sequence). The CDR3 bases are TGCAGTGCACGACAGGGTGACGGCTACACCTTC. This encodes CSARQGDGYTF.

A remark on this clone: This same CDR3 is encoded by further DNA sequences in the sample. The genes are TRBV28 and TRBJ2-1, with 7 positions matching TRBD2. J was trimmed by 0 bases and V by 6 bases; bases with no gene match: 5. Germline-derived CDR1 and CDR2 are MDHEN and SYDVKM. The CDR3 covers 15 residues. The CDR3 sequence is CASSPGGSSYNEQFF. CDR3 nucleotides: TGTGCCAGCAGCCCCGGGGGGAGCTCCTACAATGAGCAGTTCTTC.

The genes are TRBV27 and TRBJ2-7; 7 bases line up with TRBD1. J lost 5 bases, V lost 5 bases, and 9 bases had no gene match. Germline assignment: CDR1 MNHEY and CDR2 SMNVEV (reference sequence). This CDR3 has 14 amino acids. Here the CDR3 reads CASSPGTAPHEQYF. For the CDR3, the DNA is TGTGCCAGCAGTCCCGGGACAGCCCCCCACGAGCAGTACTTC.

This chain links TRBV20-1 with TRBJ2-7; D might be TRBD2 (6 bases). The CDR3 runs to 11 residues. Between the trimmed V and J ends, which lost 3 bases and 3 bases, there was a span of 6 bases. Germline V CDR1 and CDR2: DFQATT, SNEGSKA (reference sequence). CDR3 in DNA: TGCAGTGCTAGGGGACTCTACGAGCAGTACTTC. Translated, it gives CSARGLYEQYF.

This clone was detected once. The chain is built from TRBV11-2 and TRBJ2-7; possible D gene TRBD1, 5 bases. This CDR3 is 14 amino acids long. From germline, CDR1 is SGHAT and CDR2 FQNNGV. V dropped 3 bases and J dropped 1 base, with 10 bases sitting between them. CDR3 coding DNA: TGTGCCAGCAGCTTGGGTACAGGATCCTACGAGCAGTACTTC. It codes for CASSLGTGSYEQYF.

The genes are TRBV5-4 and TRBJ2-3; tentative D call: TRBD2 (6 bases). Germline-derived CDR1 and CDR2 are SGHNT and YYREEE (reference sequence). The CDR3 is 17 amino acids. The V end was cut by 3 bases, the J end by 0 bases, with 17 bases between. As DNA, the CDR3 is TGTGCCAGCAGCTCGGGCGGGGCCCGGGGTAGCACAGATACGCAGTATTTT. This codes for CASSSGGARGSTDTQYF.

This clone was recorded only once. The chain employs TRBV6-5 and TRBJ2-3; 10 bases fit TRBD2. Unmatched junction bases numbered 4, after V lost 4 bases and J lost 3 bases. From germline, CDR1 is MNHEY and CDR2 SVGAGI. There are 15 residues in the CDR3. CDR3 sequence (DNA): TGTGCCAGCAGTTGGTCTAGCGGGAGAACAGATACGCAGTATTTT. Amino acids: CASSWSSGRTDTQYF.

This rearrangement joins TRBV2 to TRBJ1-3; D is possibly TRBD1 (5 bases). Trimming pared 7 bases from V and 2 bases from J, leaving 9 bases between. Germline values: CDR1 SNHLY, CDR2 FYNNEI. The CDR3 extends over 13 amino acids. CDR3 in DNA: TGTGCCAGCAAGACAGACACTGGAAACACCATATATTTT. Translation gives CASKTDTGNTIYF.

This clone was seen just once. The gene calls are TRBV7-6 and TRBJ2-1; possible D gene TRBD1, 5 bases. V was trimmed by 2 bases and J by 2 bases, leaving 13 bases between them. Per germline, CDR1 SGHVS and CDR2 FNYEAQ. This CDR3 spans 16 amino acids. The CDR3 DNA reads TGTGCCAGCAGCTTAAGGGGCCCCGGACCCTACAATGAGCAGTTCTTC. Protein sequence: CASSLRGPGPYNEQFF.

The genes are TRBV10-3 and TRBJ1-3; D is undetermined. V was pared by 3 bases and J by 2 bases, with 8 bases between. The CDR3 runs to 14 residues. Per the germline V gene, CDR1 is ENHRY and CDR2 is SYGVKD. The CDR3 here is CAISDRTAGNTIYF. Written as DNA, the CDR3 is TGTGCCATCAGTGATAGGACTGCTGGAAACACCATATATTTT.

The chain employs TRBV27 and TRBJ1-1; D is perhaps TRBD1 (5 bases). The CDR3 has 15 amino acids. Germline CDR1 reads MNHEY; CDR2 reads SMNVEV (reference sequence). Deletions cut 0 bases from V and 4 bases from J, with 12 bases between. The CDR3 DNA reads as TGTGCCAGCAGTTTATCCGGACTGGGGGGCACTGAAGCTTTCTTT. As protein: CASSLSGLGGTEAFF.

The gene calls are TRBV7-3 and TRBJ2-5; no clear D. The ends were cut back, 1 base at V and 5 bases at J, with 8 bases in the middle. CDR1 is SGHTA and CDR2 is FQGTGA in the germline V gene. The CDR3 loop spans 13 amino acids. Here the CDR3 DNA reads TGTGCCAGCAGCTTAATAGCTCAGGAGACCCAGTACTTC. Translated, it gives CASSLIAQETQYF. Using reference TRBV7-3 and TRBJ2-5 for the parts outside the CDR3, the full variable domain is GAGVSQTPSNKVTEKGKYVELRCDPISGHTALYWYRQSLGQGPEFLIYFQGTGAADDSGLPNDRFFAVRPEGSVSTLKIQRTERGDSAVYLCASSLIAQETQYFGPGTRLLVL.

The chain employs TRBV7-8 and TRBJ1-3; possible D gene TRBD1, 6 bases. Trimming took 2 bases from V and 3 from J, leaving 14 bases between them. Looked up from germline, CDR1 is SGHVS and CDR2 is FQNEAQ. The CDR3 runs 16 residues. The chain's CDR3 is CASSLRGGADGNTIYF. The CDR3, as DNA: TGTGCCAGCAGCTTAAGGGGGGGGGCGGATGGAAACACCATATATTTT.